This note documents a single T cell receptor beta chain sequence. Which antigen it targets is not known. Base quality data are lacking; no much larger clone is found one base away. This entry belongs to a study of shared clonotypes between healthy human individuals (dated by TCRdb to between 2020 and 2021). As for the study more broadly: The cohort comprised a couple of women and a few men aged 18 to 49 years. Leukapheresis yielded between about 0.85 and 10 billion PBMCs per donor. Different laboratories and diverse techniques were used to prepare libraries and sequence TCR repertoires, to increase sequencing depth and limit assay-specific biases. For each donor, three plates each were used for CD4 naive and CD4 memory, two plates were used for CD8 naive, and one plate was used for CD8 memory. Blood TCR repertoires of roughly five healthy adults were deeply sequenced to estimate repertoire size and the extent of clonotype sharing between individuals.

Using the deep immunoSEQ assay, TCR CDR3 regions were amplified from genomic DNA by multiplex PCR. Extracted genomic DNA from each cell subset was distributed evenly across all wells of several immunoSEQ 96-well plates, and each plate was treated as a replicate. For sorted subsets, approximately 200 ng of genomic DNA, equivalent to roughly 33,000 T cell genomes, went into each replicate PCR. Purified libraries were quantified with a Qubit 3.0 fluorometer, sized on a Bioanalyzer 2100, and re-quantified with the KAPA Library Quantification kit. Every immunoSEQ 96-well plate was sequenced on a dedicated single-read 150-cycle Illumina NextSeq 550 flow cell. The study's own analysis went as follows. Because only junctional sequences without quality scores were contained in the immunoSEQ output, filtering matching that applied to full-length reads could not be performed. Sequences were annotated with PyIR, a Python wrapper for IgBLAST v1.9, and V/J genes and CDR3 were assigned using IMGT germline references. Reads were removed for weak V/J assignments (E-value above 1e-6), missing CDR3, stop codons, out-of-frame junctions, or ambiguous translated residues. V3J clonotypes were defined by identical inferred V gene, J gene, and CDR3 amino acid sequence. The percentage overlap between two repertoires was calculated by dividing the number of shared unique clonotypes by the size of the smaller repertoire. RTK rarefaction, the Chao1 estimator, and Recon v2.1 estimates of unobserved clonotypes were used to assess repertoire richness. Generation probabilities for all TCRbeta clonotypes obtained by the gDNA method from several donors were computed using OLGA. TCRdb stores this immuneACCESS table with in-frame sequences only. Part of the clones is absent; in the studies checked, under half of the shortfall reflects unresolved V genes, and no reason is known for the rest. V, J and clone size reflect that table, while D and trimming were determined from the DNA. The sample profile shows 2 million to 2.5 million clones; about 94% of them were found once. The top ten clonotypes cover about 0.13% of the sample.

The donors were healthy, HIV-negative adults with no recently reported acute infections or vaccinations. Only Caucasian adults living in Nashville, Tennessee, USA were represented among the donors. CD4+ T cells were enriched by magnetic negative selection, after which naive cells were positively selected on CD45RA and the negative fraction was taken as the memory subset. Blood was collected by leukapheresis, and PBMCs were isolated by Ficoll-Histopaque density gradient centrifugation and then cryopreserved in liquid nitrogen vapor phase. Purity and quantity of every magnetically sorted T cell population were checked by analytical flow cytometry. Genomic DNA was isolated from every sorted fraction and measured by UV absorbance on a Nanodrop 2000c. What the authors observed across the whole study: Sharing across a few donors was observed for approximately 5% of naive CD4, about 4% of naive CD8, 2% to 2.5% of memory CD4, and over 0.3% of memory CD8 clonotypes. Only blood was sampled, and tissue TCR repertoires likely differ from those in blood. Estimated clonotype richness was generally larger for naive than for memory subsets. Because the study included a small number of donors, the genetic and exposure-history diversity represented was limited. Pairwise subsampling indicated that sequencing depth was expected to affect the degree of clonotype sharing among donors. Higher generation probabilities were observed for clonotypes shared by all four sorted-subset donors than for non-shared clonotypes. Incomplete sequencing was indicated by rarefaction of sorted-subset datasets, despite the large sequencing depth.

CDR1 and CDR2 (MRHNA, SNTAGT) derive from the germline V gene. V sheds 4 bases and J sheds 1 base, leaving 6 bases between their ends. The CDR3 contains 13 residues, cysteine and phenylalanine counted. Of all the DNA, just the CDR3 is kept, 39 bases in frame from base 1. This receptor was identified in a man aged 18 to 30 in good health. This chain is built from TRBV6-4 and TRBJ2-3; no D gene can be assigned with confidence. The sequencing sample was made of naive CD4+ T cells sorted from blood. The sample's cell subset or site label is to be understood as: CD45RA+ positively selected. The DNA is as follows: TGTGCCAGCAGTGCGACACGCACAGATACGCAGTATTTT. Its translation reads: CASSATRTDTQYF.